A selection of T cell receptor beta chains follows, all from one sample in a study of blood T cells in healthy people across ages. TCRdb called the 5' RACE reads again in MiXCR, with one record for every CDR3 protein. The sample records hundreds of thousands of distinct CDR3 sequences, 52% being singletons. Sequenced: blood. All receptors derive from a woman older than 75 in good health. The CDR3 runs from the conserved cysteine through the conserved F or W. The D gene is left open where the match is weak. Expanded clones get a size class; other rows say once, few or many, or leave the size out.

few	TRBV5-1	TRBJ2-3	.	CASSRQPASSTDTQYF	TGCGCCAGCAGTCGACAGCCTGCTTCTAGCACAGATACGCAGTATTTT
.	TRBV9	TRBJ1-3	TRBD1	CASSVGGGTGFGNTIYF	TGTGCCAGCAGCGTAGGAGGAGGGACAGGCTTTGGAAACACCATATATTTT
.	TRBV28	TRBJ2-1	.	CASSRGTVRYEQFF	TGTGCCAGCAGTCGGGGGACAGTGCGCTACGAGCAGTTCTTC
.	TRBV5-1	TRBJ2-5	TRBD2	CASSSRGGQETQYF	TGCGCCAGCAGCTCGCGCGGGGGCCAAGAGACCCAGTACTTC
.	TRBV9	TRBJ2-1	.	CASSVEPGSSYNEQFF	TGTGCCAGCAGCGTAGAACCGGGGAGCTCCTACAATGAGCAGTTCTTC
many	TRBV29-1	TRBJ2-7	.	CSVTPGIDYEQYF	TGCAGCGTTACCCCAGGGATCGACTACGAGCAGTACTTC
.	TRBV14	TRBJ2-5	TRBD2	CASSPLAGGWDEQYF	TGTGCCAGCAGTCCCCTAGCGGGGGGGTGGGATGAGCAGTACTTC
many	TRBV4-1	TRBJ2-1	.	CASSQPGRGSEQFF	TGCGCCAGCAGCCAACCCGGACGGGGCTCTGAGCAGTTCTTC
once	TRBV4-1	TRBJ1-5	.	CASSQERGNQPQHF	TGCGCCAGCAGCCAAGAACGAGGCAATCAGCCCCAGCATTTT
.	TRBV11-2	TRBJ2-7	.	CASSLEPNYEQYF	TGTGCCAGCAGCTTAGAGCCGAATTACGAGCAGTACTTC
.	TRBV3-1	TRBJ1-4	.	CAGSRSVAEKLFF	TGTGCCGGCAGCCGATCGGTAGCTGAAAAACTGTTTTTT
.	TRBV28	TRBJ2-1	.	CASSPSGVVHEQFF	TGTGCCAGCAGTCCCTCGGGAGTCGTCCATGAGCAGTTCTTC
.	TRBV3-1	TRBJ2-5	.	CASSQEEPGLGQETQYF	TGTGCCAGCAGCCAAGAAGAACCGGGCCTGGGGCAAGAGACCCAGTACTTC
many	TRBV4-2	TRBJ2-3	.	CASSLKDHSDTQYF	TGTGCCAGCAGCCTAAAGGATCACTCAGATACGCAGTATTTT
.	TRBV20-1	TRBJ2-3	.	CSAAGRSGADTQYF	TGCAGTGCCGCGGGACGCAGCGGCGCAGATACGCAGTATTTT
.	TRBV5-1	TRBJ2-5	TRBD2	CASSNSGSYGETQYF	TGCGCCAGCAGTAACAGCGGGAGTTATGGGGAGACCCAGTACTTC
.	TRBV4-3	TRBJ2-1	.	CASSQDRWGTQQFF	TGCGCCAGCAGCCAAGATCGGTGGGGGACTCAGCAGTTCTTC
many	TRBV6-1	TRBJ2-5	.	CASWKGWEYF	TGTGCCAGCTGGAAGGGATGGGAGTACTTC
few	TRBV27	TRBJ1-6	.	CASSLWGPQGSYNSPLHF	TGTGCCAGCAGTTTATGGGGTCCCCAGGGTTCGTATAATTCACCCCTCCACTTT
.	TRBV11-2	TRBJ2-7	TRBD1	CASSLKDGTGSYEQYF	TGTGCCAGCAGCTTAAAGGACGGGACAGGGTCCTACGAGCAGTACTTC
.	TRBV15	TRBJ2-2	.	CATSRLFGGTGELFF	TGTGCCACCAGCCGTCTCTTTGGCGGGACCGGGGAGCTGTTTTTT
many	TRBV15	TRBJ2-7	.	CATLGGSYEQYF	TGTGCCACCTTAGGGGGGAGTTACGAGCAGTACTTC
.	TRBV27	TRBJ1-6	.	CASSEHNSPLHF	TGTGCCAGCAGTGAGCATAATTCACCCCTCCACTTT
.	TRBV29-1	TRBJ2-2	TRBD2	CSATKLGRENTGGLFF	TGCAGCGCTACAAAACTCGGGAGGGAGAACACCGGGGGGCTGTTTTTT
many	TRBV5-1	TRBJ2-1	TRBD1	CASSSQPRDRFSVNEQFF	TGCGCCAGCAGCTCACAACCTCGGGACAGGTTTTCGGTGAATGAGCAGTTCTTC
few	TRBV25-1	TRBJ1-1	.	CASKGRGGTEAFF	TGTGCCAGCAAAGGCAGGGGCGGCACTGAAGCTTTCTTT
.	TRBV7-6	TRBJ2-2	.	CASSLRVSGELFF	TGTGCCAGCAGCTTGAGGGTATCCGGGGAGCTGTTTTTT
.	TRBV12-5	TRBJ2-7	.	CASGLSGNSYEQYF	TGTGCTAGTGGTTTGTCAGGGAACTCCTACGAGCAGTACTTC
.	TRBV11-2	TRBJ2-5	.	CASSLVVAVQETQYF	TGTGCCAGCAGCTTAGTGGTAGCAGTCCAAGAGACCCAGTACTTC
many	TRBV2	TRBJ2-1	.	CASSRRGSDEQFF	TGTGCCAGCAGCCGGAGGGGTTCCGATGAGCAGTTCTTC
.	TRBV7-2	TRBJ2-1	.	CASSPRLYNEQVF	TGTGCCAGCAGCCCGCGACTCTACAATGAGCAGGTCTTC
many	TRBV5-1	TRBJ2-1	TRBD1	CASSLGDRANEQFF	TGCGCCAGCAGCTTGGGGGACAGGGCCAATGAGCAGTTCTTC
.	TRBV20-1	TRBJ2-3	TRBD1	CSATLTGDSYTDTQYF	TGCAGTGCTACCTTGACAGGGGATTCGTACACAGATACGCAGTATTTT
.	TRBV28	TRBJ2-7	.	CASSFGGTSTYEQYF	TGTGCCAGCAGTTTCGGGGGGACATCAACCTACGAGCAGTACTTC
.	TRBV9	TRBJ2-7	.	CASSVEQGNEQYF	TGTGCCAGCAGCGTAGAACAGGGTAACGAGCAGTACTTC
.	TRBV2	TRBJ2-3	.	CASSEDLITQYF	TGTGCCAGCAGTGAGGATCTCATTACGCAGTATTTT
few	TRBV28	TRBJ2-5	TRBD1	CASRRDRESVQYF	TGTGCCAGCAGACGGGACAGGGAATCTGTGCAGTACTTC
many	TRBV6-6	TRBJ1-1	.	CASSDGQNTEAFF	TGTGCCAGCAGTGACGGGCAGAACACTGAAGCTTTCTTT
.	TRBV6-2/TRBV6-3	TRBJ1-2	.	CASSYSPAYGYTF	TGTGCCAGCAGTTACTCGCCAGCGTATGGCTACACCTTC
many	TRBV29-1	TRBJ1-1	.	CSVGLYRRVAEAFF	TGCAGCGTTGGTCTTTATCGGAGGGTCGCTGAAGCTTTCTTT
.	TRBV7-2	TRBJ2-3	.	CVSSLAVSTDTQYF	TGTGTCAGCAGCTTAGCGGTTAGCACAGATACGCAGTATTTT
.	TRBV27	TRBJ1-2	TRBD1	CASRPGTGPRNYGYTF	TGTGCCAGCAGGCCGGGGACAGGGCCCCGCAACTATGGCTACACCTTC
.	TRBV29-1	TRBJ1-1	.	CSVDGPQGGTEAFF	TGCAGCGTTGATGGGCCGCAAGGGGGAACTGAAGCTTTCTTT
.	TRBV7-2	TRBJ2-2	.	CASSRAINTGELFF	TGTGCCAGCTCCAGGGCCATTAACACCGGGGAGCTGTTTTTT
.	TRBV29-1	TRBJ2-7	.	CSVDITGTFYEQYF	TGCAGCGTTGATATTACAGGAACTTTCTACGAGCAGTACTTC